This TCR beta chain was sequenced in a study of cytomegalovirus exposure and HLA in healthy donors listed by TCRdb under 2017. Broadly, across the study: According to a later analysis, the roughly 120 validation repertoires were produced on the same platform as the 600 to 850 repertoires of the first cohort. A separate validation cohort of over a hundred different subjects was used in addition to the roughly 700-subject first cohort. The study combined high-throughput TCR immunosequencing, statistical association of individual TCRs with disease status, and machine learning to predict cytomegalovirus infection status. The study was designed to test whether signatures of past pathogen exposure could be identified by cataloging public T cell receptors.

The study at large found these results: The validation cohort had no HLA typing available for a later analysis, so co-occurrence within that cohort was assessed over all 110 or so repertoires. Most TCR sequences were observed very rarely across donors, whereas some public TCRs were present in many individuals. Of the cluster scores, roughly 93% were above 0 in a later analysis, which found that TCRs clustered in the first cohort also tended to co-occur in the 120 validation repertoires. Cytomegalovirus status was reported to be diagnosed by the classifier with high specificity and sensitivity in both the original and validation cohorts. A total of 150 to 200 TCR beta chains were listed by the study as associated with cytomegalovirus. It was suggested by the authors that the approach could potentially be generalized to other disease states and immunological phenotypes. A few of the identified cytomegalovirus-associated TCR beta chains were confirmed in vitro to be specific for cytomegalovirus antigens.

In the germline V gene (reference sequence), CDR1 corresponds to SGHKS and CDR2 to YYEKEE. From cysteine to phenylalanine, the CDR3 is 14 amino acids long. Just CDR3 DNA is preserved here, 42 bases in frame from base 1. V was cut back by 1 base and J by 1 base, leaving a gap of 8 bases between them. Library generation was performed with the immunoSEQ multiplex PCR assay. As for how the authors treated the data: A statistical classification framework was developed to diagnose cytomegalovirus status using the catalog of TCR beta chain sequences. TCRdb provides this immuneACCESS table in a form limited to in-frame rearrangements. Some clones are lacking; in checked studies, under half of them reflect an unresolved V gene, and why the rest are absent is not known. The V and J calls and clone size are taken from that table; D and trimming were inferred from the DNA. Within this sample are over 150,000 clones, with less than 90% of them counted one time only. The top ten clonotypes cover around 24% of the sample.

Separate from the approximately 700-subject first cohort, the validation cohort of over 90 subjects was the group to which the donors belonged. Comment on this clone: Which antigen it targets is not known. Base qualities are missing; no much larger clone stands one base away.

The source material was PBMCs. This TCR came from a man between 18 and 29 years old in good health and CMV-seropositive. The rearrangement combines TRBV5-5 with TRBJ1-2; no confident D gene assignment can be made. The CDR3 corresponds to CASSLRDFNYGYTF. The sequence in DNA is TGTGCCAGCAGCTTGCGAGACTTTAACTATGGCTACACCTTC. When the CDR3 is completed using the reference TRBV5-5 and TRBJ1-2 genes on either side, the full variable domain is DAGVTQSPTHLIKTRGQQVTLRCSPISGHKSVSWYQQVLGQGPQFIFQYYEKEERGRGNFPDRFSARQFPNYSSELNVNALLLGDSALYLCASSLRDFNYGYTFGSGTRLTVV.